The table lists the clone carrying this T cell receptor (beta chain) with many counts. This entry is derived from a study of T cells in Graves' hyperthyroidism and ophthalmopathy. The CDR3 regions of TCR beta were amplified from RNA transcripts. A set of HTBI primers served as the primers for a first-round RT-PCR of the TCR CDR3. One entry per CDR3 protein results from TCRdb running MiXCR on the multiplex PCR reads. The sample has 450,000 to 700,000 distinct CDR3 sequences, more than 45% seen once. Sequencing used peripheral blood or thyroid tissue (not recorded which). This TCR was recovered from an adult woman with Graves' disease, either hyperthyroidism or ophthalmopathy (not recorded which).

The CDR3 spells CASSLGTDGMGTEAFF. The CDR3 DNA reads TGTGCCAGCAGCCTAGGGACCGACGGAATGGGCACTGAAGCTTTCTTT. The gene calls are TRBV7-8 and TRBJ1-1; D perhaps matches TRBD1 (5 bases). Deletions cut 5 bases from V and 4 bases from J, with 20 bases between. In germline, CDR1 is SGHVS, CDR2 FQNEAQ. The CDR3 has 16 amino acids.